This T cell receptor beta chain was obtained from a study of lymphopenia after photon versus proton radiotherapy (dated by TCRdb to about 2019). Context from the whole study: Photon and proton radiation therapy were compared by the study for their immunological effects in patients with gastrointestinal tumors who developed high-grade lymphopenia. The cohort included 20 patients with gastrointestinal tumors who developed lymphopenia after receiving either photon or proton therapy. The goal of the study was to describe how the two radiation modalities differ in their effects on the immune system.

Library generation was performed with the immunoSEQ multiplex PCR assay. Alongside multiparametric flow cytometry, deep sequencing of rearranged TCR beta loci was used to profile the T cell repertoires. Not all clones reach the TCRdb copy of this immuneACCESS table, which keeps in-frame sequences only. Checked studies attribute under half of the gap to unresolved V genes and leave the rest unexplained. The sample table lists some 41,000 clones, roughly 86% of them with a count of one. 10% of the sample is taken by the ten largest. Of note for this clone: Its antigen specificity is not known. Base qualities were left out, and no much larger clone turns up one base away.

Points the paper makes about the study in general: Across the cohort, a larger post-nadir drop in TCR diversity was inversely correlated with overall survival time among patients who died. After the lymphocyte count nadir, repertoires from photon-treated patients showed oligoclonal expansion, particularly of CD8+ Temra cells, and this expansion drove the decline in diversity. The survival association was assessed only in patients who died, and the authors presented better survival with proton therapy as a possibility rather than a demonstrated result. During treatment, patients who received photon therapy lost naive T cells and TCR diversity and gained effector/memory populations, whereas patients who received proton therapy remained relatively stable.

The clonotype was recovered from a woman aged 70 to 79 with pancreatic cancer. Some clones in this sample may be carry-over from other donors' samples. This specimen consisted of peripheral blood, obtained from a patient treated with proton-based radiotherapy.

The CDR3 protein sequence reads: CASTGTFLEKLFF. Read as DNA, the sequence is TGTGCCAGCACCGGGACGTTCCTTGAAAAACTGTTTTTT. The sequence is built from TRBV6-1 and TRBJ1-4; the D gene is perhaps TRBD1, from 5 matching bases. Via the germline V gene, CDR1 is MNHNS and CDR2 SASEGT. From the cysteine through the phenylalanine, the CDR3 covers 13 amino acids. Only the CDR3 DNA stays, 39 bases, in frame from base 1. V is clipped by 7 bases and J by 7 bases, and the sequence between their germline boundaries is 13 bases long.